This T cell receptor beta chain was found in a study of shared clonotypes between healthy human individuals. As for the study in general: Three plates were used per donor for CD4 naive, three for CD4 memory, two for CD8 naive and one for CD8 memory.

Whole-study findings and limits: Unshared clonotypes carried lower generation probabilities than those common to all four donors. The sharing of approximately 4.6% of naive CD4 clonotypes was seen across several donors.

This clone appeared once. Its antigen is not identified. Profiled with immunoSEQ multiplex PCR; TCRdb holds only in-frame clones, not every one. This sample has 2 million to 2.5 million clones, with just over 90% found just once. This TCR was sampled from a man between 18 and 29 years old in good health. Some clones in this sample may be carry-over from other donors' samples. The sequencing sample was made of naive CD4+ T cells from PBMCs. This sample's subset: CD45RA+ positively selected.

In nucleotides, the CDR3 is TGCGCCAGCAGCCCTTTAGCGGGAGGGCCGTTCGAGCAGTACTTC. This codes for CASSPLAGGPFEQYF. The V and J genes are TRBV5-1 and TRBJ2-7; 11 nucleotides align to TRBD2. Trimming at V came to 4 bases and at J to 6 bases, leaving 9 bases not matched to a gene. The CDR3 is made up of 15 amino acids. The V gene's germline CDR1 is SGHRS and CDR2 YFSETQ.